A selection of T cell receptor beta chains follows, all from one sample in a study of human T cells and chemical hapten exposure. TCRdb reprocessed the RACE reads via MiXCR and lists one record per CDR3 protein. This table has 370,000 or so distinct CDR3 sequences, roughly 4.8% appearing once. Sequenced here: whole blood, sampled in connection with sensitization to the hapten diphenylcyclopropenone (DPC). The receptors shown here come from a woman between 50 and 59 years old with alopecia areata. Some clones in this sample may be carry-over from other donors' samples. Both conserved end residues are part of each CDR3. D genes are given only for firm matches. A row's size may be missing; if present it is once, few, many or a size class.

few,TRBJ2-1,TRBD2,TRBV2,CASSAGTSGWNEQFF,TGTGCCAGCAGTGCCGGGACTAGCGGGTGGAATGAGCAGTTCTTC
few,TRBJ2-7,.,TRBV5-1,CASSLSQGWSYEQYF,TGCGCCAGCAGCTTGTCCCAGGGGTGGTCCTACGAGCAGTACTTC
.,TRBJ1-2,.,TRBV18,CASSARGDGYTF,TGTGCCAGCTCCGCGCGGGGGGATGGCTACACCTTC
.,TRBJ2-2,TRBD2,TRBV10-3,CAISAGGNTGELFF,TGTGCCATCTCCGCGGGGGGTAACACCGGGGAGCTGTTTTTT
.,TRBJ2-2,TRBD2,TRBV7-2,CASSFRSTSGRAIGGELFF,TGTGCCAGCAGCTTCCGTTCGACTAGCGGGAGGGCAATTGGCGGGGAGCTGTTTTTT
many,TRBJ2-5,.,TRBV20-1,CSARLGHPQETQYF,TGCAGTGCTCGATTGGGACACCCGCAAGAGACCCAGTACTTC
.,TRBJ2-2,.,TRBV20-1,CSASFETNTGELFF,TGCAGTGCTAGTTTTGAGACTAACACCGGGGAGCTGTTTTTT
many,TRBJ1-2,TRBD1,TRBV27,CASSWDRRYGYTF,TGTGCCAGCAGTTGGGACAGGCGATATGGCTACACCTTC
few,TRBJ2-4,.,TRBV5-4,CASSLDGLAKNIQYF,TGTGCCAGCAGCTTGGATGGGCTAGCCAAAAACATTCAGTACTTC
once,TRBJ1-3,TRBD1,TRBV29-1,CSVKVGQGGNTIYF,TGCAGCGTTAAAGTAGGACAGGGTGGAAACACCATATATTTT
many,TRBJ1-1,.,TRBV29-1,CSVQRGVLTGGAFF,TGCAGCGTTCAGAGGGGCGTATTAACCGGAGGAGCTTTCTTT
many,TRBJ2-3,.,TRBV11-2,CASSLTGLTSTDTQYF,TGTGCCAGCAGCCTTACAGGGCTAACTAGCACAGATACGCAGTATTTT
many,TRBJ1-2,.,TRBV29-1,CSVDRNYGYTF,TGCAGCGTGGACAGAAACTATGGCTACACCTTC
many,TRBJ2-7,.,TRBV29-1,CSTIQGINEQYF,TGCAGCACAATACAGGGCATCAACGAGCAGTACTTC
many,TRBJ1-5,.,TRBV7-6,CASSFMAQSQGIPNHQPQHF,TGTGCCAGCAGCTTTATGGCCCAATCACAGGGAATCCCGAATCATCAGCCCCAGCATTTT
many,TRBJ2-3,.,TRBV6-1,CASSEAQISTDTQYF,TGTGCCAGCAGTGAAGCGCAGATTAGCACAGATACGCAGTATTTT